This TCR beta chain was sequenced in a study of persistence of HIV-infected CD4 T cells. Study overall: Donors were ART-treated; their CMV- and Gag-responding CD4+ T cells were isolated.

Sequencing used immunoSEQ version 4 in survey mode. Here immunoSEQ multiplex PCR was the method, and the copy in TCRdb shows in-frame clones only, minus some. Of about 64,000 clones listed, roughly 75% were seen once; the top ten hold around 1.7%. The stimulus was an HIV-1 Gag 15-mer peptide pool, 0.85 to 1 ug/peptide/mL. Memory cells lacking CD40L and CD69 with high CD45RO were sorted. CD8-depleted PBMCs were stimulated roughly 17 hours with anti-CD28/CD49d costimulation, CD40-blocking antibody and enfuvirtide. The CDR3 spans 16 residues. Trimming stripped 0 bases from V and 9 bases from J, with 19 bases between. The germline V gene encodes CDR1 SGHNT and CDR2 YYREEE (reference sequence). With regard to this clone: The target antigen is unknown.

The sample here was CD4+ T cells sorted from PBMCs after approximately 19-hour stimulation, taken from a patient who received antiretroviral therapy. This receptor was obtained from an adult man with HIV who was CMV-seropositive. V gene TRBV5-4 combines with J gene TRBJ2-1, with D uncertain. This CDR3 is CASSLDPTGPIGEQFF. In DNA, the CDR3 is TGTGCCAGCAGCTTGGATCCGACCGGGCCAATAGGTGAGCAGTTCTTC. Full variable domain (remainder filled in from reference TRBV5-4 and TRBJ2-1): ETGVTQSPTHLIKTRGQQVTLRCSSQSGHNTVSWYQQALGQGPQFIFQYYREEENGRGNFPPRFSGLQFPNYSSELNVNALELDDSALYLCASSLDPTGPIGEQFFGPGTRLTVL.